This T cell receptor (beta chain) was captured by sequencing in a study of T cells in Graves' hyperthyroidism and ophthalmopathy (dated by TCRdb to 2018 to 2020). Background on the whole study: Peripheral blood was sampled at the time of initial diagnosis, prior to any treatment. A discovery cohort of about a hundred patients, roughly 40 with Graves' ophthalmopathy and approximately 55 with stable Graves' hyperthyroidism, was used to find distinguishing TCR V-J signatures. Prospective prediction of ophthalmopathy was tested in an independent validation cohort consisting of 18 hyperthyroidism patients and 15 to 17 patients who later progressed to ophthalmopathy. For training and testing, the 95 to 100 patients in the discovery cohort were randomly divided in a 7:3 ratio. The study also compared thyroid tissue and blood T-cell repertoires from five or six Graves' hyperthyroidism patients. After blood sampling, hyperthyroidism patients were treated with methimazole at a starting dose of 30 mg daily, and ophthalmopathy patients were treated with high-dose intravenous methylprednisolone. The paper describes TCR Vbeta CDR3 sequencing of 135 peripheral blood samples, made up of about 40 ophthalmopathy patients, some 80 hyperthyroidism patients and 17 progressor patients.

On this clonotype itself: Its antigen has not been determined. Qualities for individual bases were not recorded, and no much larger clone is one base off.

Amplification of TCR beta CDR3 regions was carried out from RNA transcripts. A first-round RT-PCR of the TCR CDR3 used the HTBI primer set with the Qiagen OneStep RT-PCR kit. The libraries were constructed in a second round of multiplex PCR and then size-selected and purified. The libraries were sequenced on an Illumina HiSeq2000 using paired-end 100 bp reads. The original pipeline was this. SOAPnuke was used to process the raw data, with reads discarded if the reads contained adapters or uncalled bases, had a mean Phred below 15, or lacked an exact constant-primer or identifier match. COPE v1.2.5 was used to merge the high-quality paired reads, and each unique nucleotide sequence was defined as a clonotype. MiTCR v1.1 was used to align clonotypes to the IMGT TRBV, TRBD and TRBJ reference segments. The analysis was restricted to V-J combinations with a frequency above 0.0001, which together covered about 99% of the repertoires. A TCS score was defined as the ratio of F50 (clonal expansion) to E x V (chaos), with BLOSUM62-based TCRdist applied between CDR3 peptides within each V-J. Welch's t-statistics and random forest reduced 514 V-J features to 13, which were used in a naive Bayes classifier (R e1071). TCRdb trimmed the raw reads at Q25, called clones with MiXCR and kept productive beta chains. Here each entry gathers all rows of one CDR3 protein and keeps the most common genes and DNA. The V and J calls, along with clone size, are taken from TCRdb and not from the paper's own processing. The sample table records around 340,000 distinct CDR3 sequences; approximately 18% of these occur just once. The ten largest clones add up to 34% of the sample.

What the research found in general, with its limitations: A model built on a 13 V-J signature distinguished ophthalmopathy from stable hyperthyroidism, reaching 85% to 90% sensitivity and around 81% specificity in cross-validation and 80%/75% in testing. In validation, the model predicted progression to ophthalmopathy a median of roughly 6.1 months before onset, with over 55% sensitivity and just under 75% specificity. Sample size was not statistically predetermined, and blinding of investigators to group allocation was not performed. Most expanded thyroid clonotypes (frequency above 0.001) were also detected in blood, a finding suggesting that blood repertoires may reflect thyroid immune responses.

Hyperthyroidism patients were newly diagnosed, with disease duration under 2 months, and aged 18 to 65 years. Patients with uncontrolled infections, other autoimmune diseases, pregnancy or lactation were excluded. Diagnoses were established on the basis of clinical symptoms, serum thyroxine and TRAb, thyroid ultrasound, and orbital computed tomography. Blood from progressor patients was drawn when they were first diagnosed with hyperthyroidism, before any ophthalmopathy symptoms appeared. Ficoll-Paque density gradient centrifugation was used to isolate PBMCs from 8.5 to 10 ml of fresh peripheral blood. Progressor patients were first diagnosed with Graves' hyperthyroidism and then developed ophthalmopathy during follow-up. Trizol reagent was used to extract total RNA, and RNA quality was then checked on an Agilent 2100 Bioanalyzer. CDR1 and CDR2 (MNHNS, SASEGT) derive from the germline V gene. The CDR3 measures 17 amino acids from cysteine to phenylalanine. Solely the CDR3 DNA is kept, with 51 bases framed from the first base. At the junction V is shortened by 2 bases and J by 2 bases; bases outside the gene matches: 4.

The chain joins TRBV6-1 to TRBJ1-5, with 12 central nucleotides matching TRBD1. This clonotype originated in a woman aged 25 to 45 with Graves' hyperthyroidism that later progressed to Graves' ophthalmopathy. The sequencing input was blood. The DNA reads as follows: TGTGCCAGCAGTGAAAGGGACAGGGGGCGAGGCAATCAGCCCCAGCATTTT. The encoded protein is CASSERDRGRGNQPQHF.